This T cell receptor (beta chain) is drawn from a study of CD8 T cells in ankylosing spondylitis. Overall study findings and caveats: Disease-linked clones displayed a CD8+ phenotype and appeared relatively rarely in peripheral blood. One TCR beta motif, made up of roughly eight highly homologous variants, appeared characteristic of ankylosing spondylitis blood.

As for this clonotype: What it binds is unknown. A much larger clone sits a single nucleotide away, making a read error possible.

The length of the CDR3 is 14 residues. Quantitative barcoded 5'-RACE was used to prepare TCR beta libraries. From the 5' RACE reads, TCRdb called clonotypes with MiXCR, one entry per CDR3 protein. Here the sample spans 200,000 to 300,000 distinct CDR3 sequences, less than 10% being singletons. This receptor was taken from a male donor with ankylosing spondylitis or in good health (not recorded which). Sequences were obtained from blood, either unsorted or a sorted T cell fraction (not recorded which). The V call is TRBV12-3 or TRBV12-4, the J call TRBJ2-1; D is unclear. CDR3 in amino acids: CASSLGQNNNEQLF. The CDR3 bases are TGTGCCAGCAGTTTAGGGCAAAATAACAATGAGCAGTTATTC.